Sequencing of this TCR beta chain was carried out in a study of blood T cell repertoires in COVID-19. In the study's own analysis: Quantification of nucleated cells was approximated via reference gene primer amplification. Clones were sequenced by immunoSEQ multiplex PCR, and TCRdb holds only the in-frame ones, with some missing. V, J and clone size reflect that table, while D and trimming were determined from the DNA. The profile shows tens of thousands of clones, over 90% of them singletons. The V end was cut by 0 bases, the J end by 6 bases, with 9 bases between. This CDR3 region has 14 residues. Germline loops: CDR1 SGHRS, CDR2 YFSETQ.

The origin of this receptor is a human donor in a cohort sampled during active COVID-19. Input material: peripheral blood. V is TRBV5-1 and J is TRBJ1-4; tentatively, D is TRBD1 (5 bases). The CDR3 protein is CASSLGQGDEKLFF. The CDR3 nucleotides read TGCGCCAGCAGCTTGGGACAAGGGGATGAAAAACTGTTTTTT.